The rows below give T cell receptor beta chains drawn from one sample of a study of glioma-infiltrating T cells. TCRdb redid the calling of the multiplex PCR reads with MiXCR, one entry per CDR3 protein. Of around 93,000 distinct CDR3 sequences in the sample, roughly 40% were seen once. The sequenced sample was glioma tissue, nonneoplastic brain tissue, or PBMCs (not recorded which). The receptors stem from a human donor with low-grade glioma or glioblastoma, undergoing nonglioma brain surgery, or in good health (not recorded which). Both conserved end residues are part of each CDR3. The D gene is left open where the match is weak. Size tells how often a clone was seen (once, few, many) or the class of an expanded clone, and some rows leave it out.

cdr3_nt cdr3_aa clone_size j_call d_call v_call
TGCAGCGCGGTACTAGCGGGAAGCACAGATACGCAGTATTTT CSAVLAGSTDTQYF - TRBJ2-3 TRBD2 TRBV29-1
TGCAGCGTGGGGACAGGGCACACCGGGGAGCTGTTTTTT CSVGTGHTGELFF many TRBJ2-2 TRBD1 TRBV29-1
TGTGCCAGCAGCGTGGGACAGGGTTTCCGTCAGCCCCAGCATTTT CASSVGQGFRQPQHF many TRBJ1-5 TRBD1 TRBV28
TGTGCCAGCAGTTCCCTAGGGGCAGGAGTCGATGAGCAGTTCTTC CASSSLGAGVDEQFF - TRBJ2-1 - TRBV27
TGTGCCAGCAGACCGGACAGGGGGCTATATCAGCCCCAGCATTTT CASRPDRGLYQPQHF many TRBJ1-5 TRBD1 TRBV28
TGCAGCGTTGAAGATCAAAGATTGACAGGCCTAATTACTAACACTGAAGCTTTCTTT CSVEDQRLTGLITNTEAFF many TRBJ1-1 - TRBV29-1
TGTGCCAGCAGCGTAACACAGGGGCCCGCTGAAGCTTTCTTT CASSVTQGPAEAFF - TRBJ1-1 TRBD1 TRBV9
TGCAGTGCGCCAGCAACAGATAGCTTCTACGAGCAGTACTTC CSAPATDSFYEQYF many TRBJ2-7 - TRBV20-1
TGTGCCAGCAGTGCTTTGAATCAGCCCCAGCATTTT CASSALNQPQHF many TRBJ1-5 - TRBV6-1
TGTGCCAGCGGCCCTGAGGGGCGTACTCCAGATACGCAGTGTTTT CASGPEGRTPDTQCF - TRBJ2-3 - TRBV7-9
TGTGCCAGCTCGAGCAGGGGCAACGGAAACACCATATATTTT CASSSRGNGNTIYF many TRBJ1-3 - TRBV4-2
TGTGCCAGCAGCCAAAAGGGGGTTGGATCCTACAATGAGCAGTTCTTC CASSQKGVGSYNEQFF many TRBJ2-1 - TRBV3-1